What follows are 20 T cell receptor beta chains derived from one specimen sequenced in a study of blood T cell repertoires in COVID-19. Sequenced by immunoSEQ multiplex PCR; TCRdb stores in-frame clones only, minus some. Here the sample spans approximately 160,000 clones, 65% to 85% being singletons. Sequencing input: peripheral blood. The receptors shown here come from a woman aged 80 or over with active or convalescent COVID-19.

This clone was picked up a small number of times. The CDR3 loop reads CASSIRYSGNTIYF. CDR3 sequence (DNA): TGTGCCAGTAGTATACGGTACTCTGGAAACACCATATATTTT. The chain recombines TRBV19 with TRBJ1-3; D not resolved. Germline CDR1 reads LNHDA; CDR2 reads SQIVND (reference sequence). The CDR3 extends over 14 amino acids. Between the trimmed V and J ends, which lost 2 bases and 0 bases, there was a span of 5 bases.

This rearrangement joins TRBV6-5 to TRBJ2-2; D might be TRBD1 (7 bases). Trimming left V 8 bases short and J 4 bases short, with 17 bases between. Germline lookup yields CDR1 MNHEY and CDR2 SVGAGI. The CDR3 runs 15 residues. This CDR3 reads CASGRGRGVTGELFF. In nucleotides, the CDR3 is TGTGCCAGCGGGCGCGGCAGGGGGGTCACCGGGGAGCTGTTTTTT.

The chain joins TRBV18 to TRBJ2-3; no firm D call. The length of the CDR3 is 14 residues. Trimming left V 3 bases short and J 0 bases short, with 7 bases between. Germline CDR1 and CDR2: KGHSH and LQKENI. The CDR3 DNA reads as TGTGCCAGCTCACCGGCGGTTAGCACAGATACGCAGTATTTT. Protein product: CASSPAVSTDTQYF. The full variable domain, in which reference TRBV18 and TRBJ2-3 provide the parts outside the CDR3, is NAGVMQNPRHLVRRRGQEARLRCSPMKGHSHVYWYRQLPEEGLKFMVYLQKENIIDESGMPKERFSAEFPKEGPSILRIQQVVRGDSAAYFCASSPAVSTDTQYFGPGTRLTVL.

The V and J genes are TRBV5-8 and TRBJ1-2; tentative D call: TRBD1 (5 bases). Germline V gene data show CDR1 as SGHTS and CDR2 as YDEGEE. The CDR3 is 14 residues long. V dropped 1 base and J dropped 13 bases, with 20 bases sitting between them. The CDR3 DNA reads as TGTGCCAGCAGCTTGTGGGAATATGGGGCGGCCCGCACCTTC. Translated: CASSLWEYGAARTF.

The CDR3 spells CASSFAETQYF. The CDR3 DNA follows: TGTGCCAGCAGCTTTGCGGAGACCCAGTACTTC. The genes are TRBV5-5 and TRBJ2-5; no clear D gene. This CDR3 is 11 amino acids long. Trimming removed 2 bases from V and 5 bases from J, with 4 bases in between. Germline V gene data show CDR1 as SGHKS and CDR2 as YYEKEE (reference sequence).

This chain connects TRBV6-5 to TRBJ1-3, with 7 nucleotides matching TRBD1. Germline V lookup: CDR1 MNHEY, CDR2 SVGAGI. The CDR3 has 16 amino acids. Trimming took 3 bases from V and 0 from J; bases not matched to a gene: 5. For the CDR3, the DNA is TGTGCCAGCAGTTATACAGGGGCCTTCTCTGGAAACACCATATATTTT. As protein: CASSYTGAFSGNTIYF.

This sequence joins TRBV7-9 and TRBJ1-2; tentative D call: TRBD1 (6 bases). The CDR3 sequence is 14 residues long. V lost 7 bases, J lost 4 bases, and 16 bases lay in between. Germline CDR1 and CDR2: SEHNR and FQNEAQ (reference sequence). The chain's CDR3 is CASTPSQGSYGYTF. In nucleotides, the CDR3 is TGTGCCAGCACCCCCTCCCAGGGGTCCTATGGCTACACCTTC. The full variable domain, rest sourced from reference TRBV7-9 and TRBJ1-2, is DTGVSQNPRHKITKRGQNVTFRCDPISEHNRLYWYRQTLGQGPEFLTYFQNEAQLEKSRLLSDRFSAERPKGSFSTLEIQRTEQGDSAMYLCASTPSQGSYGYTFGSGTRLTVV.

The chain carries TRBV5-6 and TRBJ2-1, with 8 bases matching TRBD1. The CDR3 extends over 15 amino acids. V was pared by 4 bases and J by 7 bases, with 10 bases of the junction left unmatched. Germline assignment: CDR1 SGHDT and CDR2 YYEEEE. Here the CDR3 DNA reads TGTGCCAGCAGCAAGGACAGGGAAAGGGGGAATGAGCAGTTCTTC. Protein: CASSKDRERGNEQFF.

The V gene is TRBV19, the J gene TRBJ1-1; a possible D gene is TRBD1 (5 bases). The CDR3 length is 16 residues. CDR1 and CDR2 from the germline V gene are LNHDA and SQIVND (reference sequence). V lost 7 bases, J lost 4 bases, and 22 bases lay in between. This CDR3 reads CASISRALMGRTEAFF. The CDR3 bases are TGTGCCAGTATTTCCAGGGCTTTAATGGGGCGCACTGAAGCTTTCTTT.

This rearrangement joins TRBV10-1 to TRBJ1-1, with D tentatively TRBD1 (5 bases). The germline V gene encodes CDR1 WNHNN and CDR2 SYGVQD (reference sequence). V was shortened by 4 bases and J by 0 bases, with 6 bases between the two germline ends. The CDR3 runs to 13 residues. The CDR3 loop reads CASSGTMNTEAFF. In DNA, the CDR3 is TGCGCCAGCAGTGGGACAATGAACACTGAAGCTTTCTTT.

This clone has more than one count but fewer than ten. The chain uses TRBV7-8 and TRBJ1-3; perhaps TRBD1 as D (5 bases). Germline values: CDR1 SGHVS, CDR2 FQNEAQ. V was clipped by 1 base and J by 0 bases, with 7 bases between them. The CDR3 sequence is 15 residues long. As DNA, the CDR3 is TGTGCCAGCAGCTTAGGACAGTACTCTGGAAACACCATATATTTT. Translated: CASSLGQYSGNTIYF.

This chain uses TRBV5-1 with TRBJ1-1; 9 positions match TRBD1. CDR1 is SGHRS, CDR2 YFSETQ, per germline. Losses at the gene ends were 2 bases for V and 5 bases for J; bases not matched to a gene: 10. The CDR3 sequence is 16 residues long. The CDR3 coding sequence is TGCGCCAGCAGCTTCCAGGACAGGGGAACGGGTACTGAAGCTTTCTTT. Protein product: CASSFQDRGTGTEAFF.

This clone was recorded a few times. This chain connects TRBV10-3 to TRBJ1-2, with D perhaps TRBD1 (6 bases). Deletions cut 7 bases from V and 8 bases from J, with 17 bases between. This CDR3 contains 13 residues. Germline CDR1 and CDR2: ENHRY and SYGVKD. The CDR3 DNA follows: TGTGCCATCACCCTAGACAGGACGGGGGGCTACACCTTC. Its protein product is CAITLDRTGGYTF.

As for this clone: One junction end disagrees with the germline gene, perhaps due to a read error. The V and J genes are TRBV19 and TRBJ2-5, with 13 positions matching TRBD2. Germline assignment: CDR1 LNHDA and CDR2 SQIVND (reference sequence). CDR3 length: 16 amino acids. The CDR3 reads CASSKPGLAGSEIQYF. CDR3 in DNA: TGTGCCAGTAGTAAACCGGGACTAGCGGGGTCAGAGATCCAGTACTTC.

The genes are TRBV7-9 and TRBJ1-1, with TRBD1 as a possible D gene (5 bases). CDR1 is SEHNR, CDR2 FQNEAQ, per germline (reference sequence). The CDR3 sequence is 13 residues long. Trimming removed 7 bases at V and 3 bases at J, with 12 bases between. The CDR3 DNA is TGTGCCAGCACCGACGCGGGGGACACTGAAGCTTTCTTT. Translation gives CASTDAGDTEAFF.

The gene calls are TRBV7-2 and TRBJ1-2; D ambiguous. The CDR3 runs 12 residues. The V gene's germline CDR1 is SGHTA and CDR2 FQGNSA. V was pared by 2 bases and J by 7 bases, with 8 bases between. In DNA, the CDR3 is TGTGCCAGCAGCTTAATGGAGTCTGGCTACACCTTC. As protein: CASSLMESGYTF.

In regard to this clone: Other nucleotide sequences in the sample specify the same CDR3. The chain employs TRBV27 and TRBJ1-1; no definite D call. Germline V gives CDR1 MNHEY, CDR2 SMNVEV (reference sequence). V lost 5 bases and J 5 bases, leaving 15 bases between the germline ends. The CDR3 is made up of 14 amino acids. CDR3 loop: CASSLEGGGTEAFF. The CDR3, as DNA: TGTGCCAGCAGTCTAGAGGGTGGTGGAACTGAAGCTTTCTTT.

The CDR3 sequence: CASVDRRDYEQYF. DNA of the CDR3: TGTGCCAGCGTGGACAGACGGGACTACGAGCAGTACTTC. The chain recombines TRBV2 with TRBJ2-7; D may be TRBD1 (6 bases). Per germline, CDR1 SNHLY and CDR2 FYNNEI. Trimming shortened V by 8 bases and J by 3 bases, and 14 bases separated the two germline ends. This CDR3 spans 13 amino acids.

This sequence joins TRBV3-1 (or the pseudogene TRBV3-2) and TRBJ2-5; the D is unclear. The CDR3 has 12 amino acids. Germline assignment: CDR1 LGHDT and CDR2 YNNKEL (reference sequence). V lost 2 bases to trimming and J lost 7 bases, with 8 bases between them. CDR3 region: CASSQTEWTQYF. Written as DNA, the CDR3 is TGTGCCAGCAGCCAAACAGAGTGGACCCAGTACTTC.

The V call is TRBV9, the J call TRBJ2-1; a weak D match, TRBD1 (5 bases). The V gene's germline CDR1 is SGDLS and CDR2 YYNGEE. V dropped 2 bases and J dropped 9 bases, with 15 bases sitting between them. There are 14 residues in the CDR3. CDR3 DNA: TGTGCCAGCAGCGTGACAGACGCCTTGGGTGAGCAGTTCTTC. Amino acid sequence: CASSVTDALGEQFF.